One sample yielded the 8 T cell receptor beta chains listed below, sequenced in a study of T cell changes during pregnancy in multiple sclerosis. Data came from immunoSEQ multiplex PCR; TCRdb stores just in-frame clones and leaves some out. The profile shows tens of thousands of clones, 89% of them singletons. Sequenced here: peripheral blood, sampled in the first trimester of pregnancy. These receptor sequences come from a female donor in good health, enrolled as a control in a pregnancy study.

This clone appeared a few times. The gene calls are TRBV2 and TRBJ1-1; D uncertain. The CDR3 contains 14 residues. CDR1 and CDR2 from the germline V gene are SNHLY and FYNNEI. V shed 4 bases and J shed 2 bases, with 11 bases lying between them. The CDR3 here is CASSGLNRNTEAFF. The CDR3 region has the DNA TGTGCCAGCAGTGGTCTGAACAGAAACACTGAAGCTTTCTTT.

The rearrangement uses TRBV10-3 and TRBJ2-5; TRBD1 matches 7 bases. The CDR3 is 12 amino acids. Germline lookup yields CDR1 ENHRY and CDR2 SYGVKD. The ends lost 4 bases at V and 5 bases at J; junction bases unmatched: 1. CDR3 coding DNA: TGTGCCATCAGTGGGGACAGTGAGACCCAGTACTTC. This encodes CAISGDSETQYF.

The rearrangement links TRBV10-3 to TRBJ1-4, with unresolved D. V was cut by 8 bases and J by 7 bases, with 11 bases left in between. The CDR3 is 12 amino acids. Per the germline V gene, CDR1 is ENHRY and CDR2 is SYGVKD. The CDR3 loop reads CAIWNPGEKLFF. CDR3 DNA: TGTGCCATCTGGAACCCGGGTGAAAAACTGTTTTTT.

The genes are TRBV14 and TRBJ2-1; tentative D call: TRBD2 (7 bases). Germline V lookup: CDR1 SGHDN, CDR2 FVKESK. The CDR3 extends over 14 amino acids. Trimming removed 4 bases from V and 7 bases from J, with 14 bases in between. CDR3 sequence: CASSPGGGWNEQFF. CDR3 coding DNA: TGTGCCAGCAGCCCCGGCGGGGGCTGGAATGAGCAGTTCTTC.

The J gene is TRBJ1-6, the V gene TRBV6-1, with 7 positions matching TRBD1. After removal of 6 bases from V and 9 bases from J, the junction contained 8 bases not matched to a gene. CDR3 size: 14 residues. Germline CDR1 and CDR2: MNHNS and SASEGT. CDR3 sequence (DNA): TGTGCCAGCAGCGCCGGGACAGTAGGTTCACCCCTCCACTTT. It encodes CASSAGTVGSPLHF.

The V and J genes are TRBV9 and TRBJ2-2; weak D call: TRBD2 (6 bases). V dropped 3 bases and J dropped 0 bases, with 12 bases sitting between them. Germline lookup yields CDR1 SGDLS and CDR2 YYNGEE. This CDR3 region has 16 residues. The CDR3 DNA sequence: TGTGCCAGCAGCGCCCTGGACTATACGAACACCGGGGAGCTGTTTTTT. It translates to CASSALDYTNTGELFF.

CDR3 residues: CASSPTSGTSYNEQFF. CDR3 sequence (DNA): TGTGCCAGCAGCCCAACTAGCGGGACCTCCTACAATGAGCAGTTCTTC. The rearrangement uses TRBV4-2 and TRBJ2-1; 10 nucleotides line up with TRBD2. With V trimmed by 4 bases and J by 0 bases, 3 bases remained unmatched. The CDR3 runs to 16 residues. Germline CDR1 and CDR2: LGHNA and YNFKEQ.

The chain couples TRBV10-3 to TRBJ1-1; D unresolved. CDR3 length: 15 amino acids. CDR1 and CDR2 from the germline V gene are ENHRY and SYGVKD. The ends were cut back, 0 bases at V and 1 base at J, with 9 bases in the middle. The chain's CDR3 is CAISESGIGNTEAFF. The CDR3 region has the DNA TGTGCCATCAGTGAGTCCGGGATCGGGAACACTGAAGCTTTCTTT.